The next 23 T cell receptor beta chains were all read from a single sample in a study of beta chain features in type 1 diabetes. These TCRs' antigens remain unknown. Study findings and constraints: Significant though moderate, a shortening of TCRB CDR3s appeared in all four CD4+ subsets of Type 1 diabetes patients.

The investigators reverse transcribed all of the isolated RNA, so they sequenced expressed TCRB transcripts. Generated by immunoSEQ multiplex PCR, the TCRdb table keeps only in-frame clones and is missing some. Of 630,000 or so clones listed, around 15% were seen once; the top ten hold just under 0.04%. The specimen sequenced was naive CD4+ T cells from blood. The receptor source for this set is a man aged 18 to 29 with type 1 diabetes.

The V gene is TRBV6-5, the J gene TRBJ1-2; TRBD1 matches 7 bases. CDR1 is MNHEY and CDR2 is SVGAGI in the germline V gene. The CDR3 totals 13 residues. J lost 5 bases, V lost 5 bases, and 5 bases had no gene match. For the CDR3, the DNA is TGTGCCAGCAGTCTGGACAGGTCGTATGGCTACACCTTC. This codes for CASSLDRSYGYTF.

V is TRBV7-2 and J is TRBJ2-7, with D tentatively TRBD2 (5 bases). The CDR3 contains 15 residues. V was trimmed by 3 bases and J by 3 bases, leaving 15 bases between them. Germline-derived CDR1 and CDR2 are SGHTA and FQGNSA. CDR3 sequence (DNA): TGTGCCAGCAGCTTCGGAGGAGTGAGGGTCTACGAGCAGTACTTC. Its protein product is CASSFGGVRVYEQYF.

J is TRBJ2-1 and V is TRBV27; 7 positions agree with TRBD2. The CDR3 length is 14 residues. Germline V gene sequence: CDR1 MNHEY, CDR2 SMNVEV (reference sequence). J lost 6 bases, V lost 11 bases, and 13 bases had no gene match. CDR3 in amino acids: CACCGWGRANEQFF. The CDR3 DNA reads as TGTGCCTGCTGTGGTTGGGGGAGGGCCAATGAGCAGTTCTTC.

This clone was seen more than once but under ten times. J is TRBJ2-3 and V is TRBV9; D gene uncertain. The V gene's germline CDR1 is SGDLS and CDR2 YYNGEE. With 0 bases removed from V and 2 bases from J, the gap between germline ends came to 10 bases. The CDR3 is 15 amino acids. The CDR3 nucleotides read TGTGCCAGCAGCGTAGGAATAATTCCCACAGATACGCAGTATTTT. It is translated as CASSVGIIPTDTQYF.

Only a few counts were recorded for this clone. V usage is TRBV10-3 and J usage is TRBJ2-7, with D maybe TRBD1 (6 bases). Per the germline V gene, CDR1 is ENHRY and CDR2 is SYGVKD. The CDR3 spans 13 residues. V was shortened by 7 bases and J by 5 bases, with 15 bases between the two germline ends. The CDR3 DNA reads TGTGCCATCAAATGGCAGGGGAACGACGAGCAGTACTTC. This codes for CAIKWQGNDEQYF.

The chain employs TRBV18 and TRBJ2-7, with 10 bases matching TRBD1. The CDR3 is made up of 15 amino acids. Germline values: CDR1 KGHSH, CDR2 LQKENI. V was clipped by 6 bases and J by 2 bases; unmatched bases: 7. DNA for the CDR3: TGTGCCAGCTCCCCCGGGACAGGGGCCCCCTACGAGCAGTACTTC. It translates to CASSPGTGAPYEQYF.

The chain combines TRBV5-1 with TRBJ2-5, with D uncertain. Germline assignment: CDR1 SGHRS and CDR2 YFSETQ. There are 14 residues in the CDR3. V was pared by 1 base and J by 4 bases, with 11 bases between. The CDR3 region is CASSLPGGAETQYF. CDR3 bases: TGCGCCAGCAGCTTGCCAGGCGGAGCAGAGACCCAGTACTTC. Full variable domain (remainder filled in from reference TRBV5-1 and TRBJ2-5): KAGVTQTPRYLIKTRGQQVTLSCSPISGHRSVSWYQQTPGQGLQFLFEYFSETQRNKGNFPGRFSGRQFSNSRSEMNVSTLELGDSALYLCASSLPGGAETQYFGPGTRLLVL.

This CDR3 is CASSLASGEYNEQFF. The CDR3 nucleotides read TGCGCCAGCAGCTTGGCTAGCGGGGAATACAATGAGCAGTTCTTC. The rearrangement links TRBV5-1 to TRBJ2-1; 9 bases match TRBD2. V was clipped by 0 bases and J by 4 bases; unmatched bases: 2. Germline V gene lookup returns CDR1 SGHRS and CDR2 YFSETQ. The CDR3 is 15 residues long.

This clone was counted a few times. This rearrangement joins TRBV2 to TRBJ2-2; D may be TRBD1 (5 bases). With 8 bases removed from V and 4 bases from J, the gap between germline ends came to 14 bases. CDR1 is SNHLY and CDR2 is FYNNEI in the germline V gene. The CDR3 is made up of 14 amino acids. CDR3 DNA sequence: TGTGCCAGCGGGTTACAGGAGCTCACCGGGGAGCTGTTTTTT. Translation gives CASGLQELTGELFF.

V and J are TRBV5-1 and TRBJ2-5; 11 bases fit TRBD1. This CDR3 comprises 15 residues. The V and J ends lost 3 bases and 1 base, in that order; junction bases with no gene match: 2. Germline V gene lookup returns CDR1 SGHRS and CDR2 YFSETQ. CDR3 sequence reads: CASSSGTGGQETQYF. CDR3 in DNA: TGCGCCAGCAGCTCCGGGACAGGGGGCCAAGAGACCCAGTACTTC.

V and J are TRBV5-1 and TRBJ2-5; D remains ambiguous. In germline, CDR1 is SGHRS, CDR2 YFSETQ. The length of the CDR3 is 15 residues. Trimming removed 2 bases at V and 2 bases at J, with 13 bases between. The DNA for the CDR3 is TGCGCCAGCAGCTTAAGGGCCGGGTTACAAGAGACCCAGTACTTC. It encodes CASSLRAGLQETQYF.

This clone showed up just a few times. The rearrangement uses TRBV30 and TRBJ2-6, with a tentative D call TRBD1 (6 bases). Trimming left V 8 bases short and J 6 bases short, with 17 bases between. The germline V gene encodes CDR1 GTSNPN and CDR2 SVGIG (reference sequence). The CDR3 runs 14 residues. CDR3 sequence reads: CARQSNREANVLTF. The CDR3, as DNA: TGTGCCAGGCAGTCGAACAGGGAGGCCAACGTCCTGACTTTC.

This clone was detected only a few times. The V call is TRBV28, the J call TRBJ2-7; D possibly uses TRBD1 or TRBD2 (5 bases each). The germline gives CDR1 MDHEN, CDR2 SYDVKM. V was shortened by 7 bases and J by 3 bases, with 13 bases between the two germline ends. CDR3 length: 13 amino acids. The DNA of the CDR3 is TGTGCCAGCACCGCCGGGACGGGCTACGAGCAGTACTTC. Amino acid sequence: CASTAGTGYEQYF. Full variable domain (missing parts from reference TRBV28 and TRBJ2-7): DVKVTQSSRYLVKRTGEKVFLECVQDMDHENMFWYRQDPGLGLRLIYFSYDVKMKEKGDIPEGYSVSREKKERFSLILESASTNQTSMYLCASTAGTGYEQYFGPGTRLTVT.

J is TRBJ2-1 and V is TRBV6-5; weak D call: TRBD1 (5 bases). Per germline, CDR1 MNHEY and CDR2 SVGAGI. V was trimmed by 0 bases and J by 3 bases, leaving 12 bases between them. The CDR3 sequence is 16 residues long. The CDR3 protein is CASSYSGQPFYNEQFF. The CDR3 nucleotides read TGTGCCAGCAGTTACTCGGGGCAGCCCTTCTACAATGAGCAGTTCTTC.

This clone was detected a few times. The chain couples TRBV30 to TRBJ2-5, with D perhaps matching TRBD1 (5 bases). The V end was cut by 3 bases, the J end by 11 bases, with 10 bases between. Germline V gene data show CDR1 as GTSNPN and CDR2 as SVGIG (reference sequence). The CDR3 totals 10 residues. The chain's CDR3 is CAWRQVEQYF. CDR3 in DNA: TGTGCCTGGAGACAGGTTGAGCAGTACTTC.

This clone occurred a few times. The V call is TRBV6-1, the J call TRBJ2-6, with unresolved D. This CDR3 comprises 13 residues. V was shortened by 9 bases and J by 0 bases, with 6 bases between the two germline ends. Per germline, CDR1 MNHNS and CDR2 SASEGT. For the CDR3, the DNA is TGTGCCAGTGGGGACTCTGGGGCCAACGTCCTGACTTTC. It codes for CASGDSGANVLTF.

This clone has more than one count but fewer than ten. Here the CDR3 DNA reads TGTGCCAGCAGCAAAGATTGGTTTGAGACGGATTTCTTC. Protein: CASSKDWFETDFF. This chain joins TRBV21-1 and TRBJ1-2. TRBV21-1 is labeled a pseudogene. The CDR3 length is 13 residues.

This clone has only a few counts. V is TRBV30 and J is TRBJ1-3; D not certain. The CDR3 extends over 14 amino acids. Per germline, CDR1 GTSNPN and CDR2 SVGIG (reference sequence). V was shortened by 2 bases and J by 1 base, with 9 bases between the two germline ends. CDR3 in amino acids: CAWSNGPSGNTIYF. CDR3 bases: TGTGCCTGGAGTAACGGGCCGTCTGGAAACACCATATATTTT.

The V and J genes are TRBV5-4 and TRBJ2-3; D gene uncertain. This CDR3 is 15 amino acids long. V lost 0 bases and J lost 2, with 10 bases in between. Germline V lookup: CDR1 SGHNT, CDR2 YYREEE (reference sequence). The DNA for the CDR3 is TGTGCCAGCAGCTTGGAACAGCACAACACAGATACGCAGTATTTT. Residues: CASSLEQHNTDTQYF.

The CDR3 loop reads CASGVRGNTIYF. CDR3 DNA sequence: TGTGCCAGCGGGGTTCGCGGAAACACCATATATTTT. This chain connects TRBV6-5 to TRBJ1-3; unclear D gene. Trimming removed 8 bases from V and 4 bases from J, with 9 bases in between. CDR3 length: 12 residues. Germline V CDR1 and CDR2: MNHEY, SVGAGI.

The chain employs TRBV27 and TRBJ1-2, with a possible D match to TRBD1 (6 bases). In germline, CDR1 is MNHEY, CDR2 SMNVEV (reference sequence). V was clipped by 5 bases and J by 2 bases, with 24 bases between them. The CDR3 spans 18 residues. CDR3 protein: CASSPYDRTTGLNYGYTF. The CDR3 DNA is TGTGCCAGCAGTCCTTACGACAGGACGACTGGCCTAAACTATGGCTACACCTTC.

For this clone: Germline is not matched at one junction end, which may reflect a read error. V and J are TRBV29-1 and TRBJ2-3, with TRBD1 identical over 7 bases. The CDR3 covers 15 residues. Germline values: CDR1 SQVTM, CDR2 ANQGSEA. CDR3 amino acids: CSVVGLTGPTYTQYF. Written as DNA, the CDR3 is TGCAGCGTTGTTGGGTTGACAGGGCCCACATATACGCAGTATTTT.

This chain uses TRBV30 with TRBJ2-5; tentatively, D is TRBD1 (6 bases). Germline V lookup: CDR1 GTSNPN, CDR2 SVGIG (reference sequence). The V gene lost 0 bases and the J gene lost 1 base, with 12 bases spanning the gap. This CDR3 region has 15 residues. The CDR3 DNA reads TGTGCCTGGAGTGTTTCGGGACACCCCCAAGAGACCCAGTACTTC. Amino acids: CAWSVSGHPQETQYF.